This entry features one T cell receptor beta chain sequence. Assay: immunoSEQ multiplex PCR; the TCRdb copy retains only in-frame clones and omits some. The top ten hold 5.5% to 7.5% of the sample, which has roughly 350,000 clones, around nine tenths seen once. The CDR3 runs 14 residues. The germline V gene has CDR1 SGDLS and CDR2 YYNGEE. V was clipped by 7 bases and J by 3 bases, with 16 bases between them. The data derive from a study of blood T cell repertoires in COVID-19. Study-wide context: The United States, Italy and Spain provided the acute and convalescent COVID-19 samples. T cells, B-cell-depleted T cells, or PBMCs supplied cDNA or gDNA.

The V gene is TRBV9, the J gene TRBJ1-1; D is perhaps TRBD1 (5 bases). This receptor was taken from a woman in her seventies with COVID-19, enrolled during active disease. The sequenced sample consisted of peripheral blood. The CDR3 region is CASGRGVGDTEAFF. The CDR3 DNA follows: TGTGCCAGCGGCCGGGGGGTTGGGGACACTGAAGCTTTCTTT.